The 17 T cell receptor beta chains presented below share a single source sample, sequenced in a study of shared T cell receptors in the human thymus. Assay used: immunoSEQ multiplex PCR; TCRdb lists only in-frame clones, some missing. The sample holds more than 550,000 clones, about 89% seen once. These same data were also listed under a study on human thymus T cells.

Material: thymocytes. The receptors were gathered from a boy in the first two years of life with a congenital heart defect.

The V gene is TRBV19, the J gene TRBJ1-1, with 8 bases that match TRBD1. Germline V gene sequence: CDR1 LNHDA, CDR2 SQIVND (reference sequence). J lost 1 base, V lost 2 bases, and 3 bases had no gene match. The CDR3 covers 15 residues. The CDR3 nucleotides read TGTGCCAGTAGTATAACCGGGACAGGGAACACTGAAGCTTTCTTT. Its protein is CASSITGTGNTEAFF.

The rearrangement uses TRBV11-2 and TRBJ2-1; a weak D match, TRBD1 (5 bases). V lost 0 bases and J lost 3, with 12 bases in between. There are 16 residues in the CDR3. Germline V gene lookup returns CDR1 SGHAT and CDR2 FQNNGV. The CDR3 here is CASSLDGDSLYNEQFF. The CDR3 region has the DNA TGTGCCAGCAGCTTAGATGGAGACAGCCTCTACAATGAGCAGTTCTTC.

Only a few counts were recorded for this clone. This chain uses TRBV2 with TRBJ2-2; 8 nucleotides agree with TRBD2. Germline loops: CDR1 SNHLY, CDR2 FYNNEI. The V gene end was trimmed by 4 bases and the J gene end by 1 base; junction bases not matched to a gene: 8. The CDR3 has 17 residues. The CDR3 bases are TGTGCCAGCAGTGCCCCCCAGGGACTAGTGAACACCGGGGAGCTGTTTTTT. This sequence encodes CASSAPQGLVNTGELFF.

The V call is TRBV11-3, the J call TRBJ1-1; 8 nucleotides line up with TRBD1. Germline V gene data show CDR1 as SGHNT and CDR2 as YENEEA. CDR3 length equals 13 residues. The V gene end was trimmed by 6 bases and the J gene end by 4 bases; junction bases not matched to a gene: 4. The DNA of the CDR3 is TGTGCCAGCAGTAGGACAGGGAGCACTGAAGCTTTCTTT. As protein: CASSRTGSTEAFF.

This chain connects TRBV11-2 to TRBJ2-3; TRBD1 matches 7 bases. This CDR3 has 15 amino acids. Germline V gene sequence: CDR1 SGHAT, CDR2 FQNNGV. The junction had 8 bases not matched to a gene; V was cut back by 6 bases and J by 2 bases. In nucleotides, the CDR3 is TGTGCCAGCAGAACTGAGGGACAGAACACAGATACGCAGTATTTT. As protein: CASRTEGQNTDTQYF.

The rearrangement uses TRBV5-6 and TRBJ1-2, with 10 bases fitting TRBD1. Per germline, CDR1 SGHDT and CDR2 YYEEEE. With V trimmed by 1 base and J by 1 base, 4 bases remained unmatched. The CDR3 is 16 amino acids. The CDR3 sequence is CASSLRGQGVNYGYTF. DNA of the CDR3: TGTGCCAGCAGCTTGAGAGGACAGGGGGTTAACTATGGCTACACCTTC.

The chain carries TRBV5-6 and TRBJ2-7; 8 nucleotides agree with TRBD2. CDR1 and CDR2 from the germline V gene are SGHDT and YYEEEE. The V segment lost 4 bases and the J segment 1 base; nucleotides outside the gene matches: 10. This CDR3 contains 16 residues. The chain's CDR3 is CASSPVSGTGSYEQYF. The CDR3 nucleotides read TGTGCCAGCAGCCCGGTTAGCGGGACCGGATCCTACGAGCAGTACTTC. The full variable domain, with the rest looked up from reference TRBV5-6 and TRBJ2-7, is DAGVTQSPTHLIKTRGQQVTLRCSPKSGHDTVSWYQQALGQGPQFIFQYYEEEERQRGNFPDRFSGHQFPNYSSELNVNALLLGDSALYLCASSPVSGTGSYEQYFGPGTRLTVT.

The rearrangement links TRBV21-1 to TRBJ2-7; TRBD2 reflects the table's D call only, with no check against the DNA. TRBV21-1 is recorded as a pseudogene. The CDR3 totals 16 residues. CDR3 loop: CASSIGLAETAYEQYF. CDR3 sequence (DNA): TGTGCCAGCAGCATCGGACTAGCGGAAACTGCCTACGAGCAGTACTTC.

The chain uses TRBV30 and TRBJ2-7; tentative D call: TRBD1 (6 bases). The germline V gene encodes CDR1 GTSNPN and CDR2 SVGIG (reference sequence). V was pared by 2 bases and J by 7 bases, with 15 bases between. The CDR3 consists of 13 residues. The CDR3 loop reads CAWSPTGSWEQYF. Written as DNA, the CDR3 is TGTGCCTGGAGTCCTACAGGGTCATGGGAGCAGTACTTC.

The chain joins TRBV6-4 to TRBJ1-2, with 8 positions matching TRBD1. The germline V gene encodes CDR1 MRHNA and CDR2 SNTAGT. This CDR3 is 15 amino acids long. With 6 bases clipped from V and 3 bases from J, the junction kept 9 bases outside the gene matches. CDR3 nucleotide sequence: TGTGCCAGCAGCCCGAGGACAGGGCAGGACTATGGCTACACCTTC. Its protein product is CASSPRTGQDYGYTF.

This sequence joins TRBV5-5 and TRBJ1-1, with D tentatively TRBD1 (5 bases). Trimming pared 5 bases from V and 2 bases from J, leaving 10 bases between. CDR3 length: 13 amino acids. Germline V lookup: CDR1 SGHKS, CDR2 YYEKEE (reference sequence). As DNA, the CDR3 is TGTGCCAGCAGGGTAGACAGAAACACTGAAGCTTTCTTT. Its protein is CASRVDRNTEAFF.

V gene TRBV12-5 combines with J gene TRBJ2-5, with 7 bases lining up with TRBD2. The J call may be incorrect, as the DNA end agrees better with TRBJ2-7. Germline V gene data show CDR1 as LGHNT and CDR2 as FRNRAP. The CDR3 is made up of 17 amino acids. The CDR3 protein is CASGLAYKGRESYEQYF. The CDR3 nucleotides are TGTGCTAGTGGTTTGGCGTACAAGGGGAGGGAAAGCTACGAGCAGTACTTC.

The V and J genes are TRBV7-6 and TRBJ2-7; D is possibly TRBD1 (6 bases). The V gene lost 1 base and the J gene lost 0 bases, with 10 bases spanning the gap. CDR3 length: 15 amino acids. CDR1 and CDR2 from the germline V gene are SGHVS and FNYEAQ. This CDR3 is CASSLVQGVSYEQYF. The CDR3 DNA sequence: TGTGCCAGCAGCTTAGTACAGGGCGTCTCCTACGAGCAGTACTTC.

The chain recombines TRBV27 with TRBJ2-3; D possibly corresponds to TRBD1 (5 bases). This CDR3 is 17 amino acids long. The germline V gene has CDR1 MNHEY and CDR2 SMNVEV (reference sequence). Trimming cost V 4 bases and J 2 bases, with 19 bases left between them. The CDR3 DNA follows: TGTGCCAGCAGTTACCAACGTGTAGAGACAGCCACAGATACGCAGTATTTT. Amino acids: CASSYQRVETATDTQYF.

The chain carries TRBV19 and TRBJ2-6, with D possibly matching TRBD1 (6 bases). Germline V lookup: CDR1 LNHDA, CDR2 SQIVND (reference sequence). The CDR3 covers 15 residues. Trimming removed 6 bases at V and 1 base at J, with 10 bases between. CDR3 nucleotide sequence: TGTGCCAGTAGGACAGGACGGTCTGGGGCCAACGTCCTGACTTTC. Translated, it gives CASRTGRSGANVLTF.

The rearrangement links TRBV28 to TRBJ2-1; 9 nucleotides align to TRBD2. J gave up 1 base and V 6 bases, and 4 bases lay outside the gene matches. The CDR3 loop spans 15 amino acids. Germline CDR1 is MDHEN and CDR2 is SYDVKM. The CDR3 nucleotides are TGTGCCAGCAGACCAAGCGGGAGGTCCTACAATGAGCAGTTCTTC. It specifies CASRPSGRSYNEQFF.

The CDR3 DNA reads as TGTGCCAGCAGCTTCGGACCGGGGGGGGGATACAATGAGCAGTTCTTC. Amino acid sequence: CASSFGPGGGYNEQFF. The rearrangement joins TRBV9 to TRBJ2-1, with 8 bases identical to TRBD2. The CDR3 loop spans 16 amino acids. Looked up from germline, CDR1 is SGDLS and CDR2 is YYNGEE. The V and J ends lost 4 bases and 4 bases, in that order; junction bases with no gene match: 10.